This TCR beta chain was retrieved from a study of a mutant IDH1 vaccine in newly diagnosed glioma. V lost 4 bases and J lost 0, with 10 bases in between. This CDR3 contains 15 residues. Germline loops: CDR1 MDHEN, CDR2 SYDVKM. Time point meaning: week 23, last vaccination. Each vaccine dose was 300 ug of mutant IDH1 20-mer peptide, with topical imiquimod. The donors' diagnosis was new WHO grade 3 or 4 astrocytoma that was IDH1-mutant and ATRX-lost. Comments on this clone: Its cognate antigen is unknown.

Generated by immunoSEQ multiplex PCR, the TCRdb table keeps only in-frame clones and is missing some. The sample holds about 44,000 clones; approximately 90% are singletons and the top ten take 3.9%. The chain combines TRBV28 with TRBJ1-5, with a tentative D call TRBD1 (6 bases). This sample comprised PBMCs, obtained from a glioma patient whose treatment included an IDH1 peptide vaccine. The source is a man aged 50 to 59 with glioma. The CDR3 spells CASSSLTGSNQPQHF. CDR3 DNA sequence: TGTGCCAGCAGTTCCCTGACAGGTAGCAATCAGCCCCAGCATTTT. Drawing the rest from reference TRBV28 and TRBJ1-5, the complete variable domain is DVKVTQSSRYLVKRTGEKVFLECVQDMDHENMFWYRQDPGLGLRLIYFSYDVKMKEKGDIPEGYSVSREKKERFSLILESASTNQTSMYLCASSSLTGSNQPQHFGDGTRLSIL.